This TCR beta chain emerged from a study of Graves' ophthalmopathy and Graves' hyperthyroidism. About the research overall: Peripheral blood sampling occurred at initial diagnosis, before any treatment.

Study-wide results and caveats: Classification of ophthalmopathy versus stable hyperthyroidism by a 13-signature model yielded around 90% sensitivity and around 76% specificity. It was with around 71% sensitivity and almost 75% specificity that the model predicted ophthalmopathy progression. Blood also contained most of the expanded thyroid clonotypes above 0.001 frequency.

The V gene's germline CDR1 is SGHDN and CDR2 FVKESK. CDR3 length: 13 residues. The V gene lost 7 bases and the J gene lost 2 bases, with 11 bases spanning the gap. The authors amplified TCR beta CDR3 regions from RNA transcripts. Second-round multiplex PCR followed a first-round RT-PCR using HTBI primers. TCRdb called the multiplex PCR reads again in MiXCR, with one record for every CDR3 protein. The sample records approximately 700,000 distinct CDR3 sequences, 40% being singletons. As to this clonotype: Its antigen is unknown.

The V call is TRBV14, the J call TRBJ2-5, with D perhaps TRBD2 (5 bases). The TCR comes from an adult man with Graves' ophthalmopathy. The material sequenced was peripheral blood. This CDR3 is CASIKPGQETQYF. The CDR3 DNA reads TGTGCCAGCATAAAACCGGGACAAGAGACCCAGTACTTC.